Only a few counts were recorded for the clone carrying this T cell receptor (beta chain). CDR1 SGHAT and CDR2 FQNNGV come from the germline V gene. The CDR3 has 11 residues. With 2 bases removed from V and 6 bases from J, the gap between germline ends came to 3 bases. This sample is drawn from a study of T-cell reconstitution after alpha-beta-depleted transplantation in children. Preparation of the TCRbeta library used unique molecular identifiers. TCRdb processed the PCR reads anew with MiXCR; each CDR3 protein has one entry. The data hold about 610,000 distinct CDR3 sequences, with under 12% observed a single time.

This sequence originates from a human donor who donated a stem cell graft to a child with acute myeloid leukemia. The source material was PBMCs from the stem cell graft donor, sampled from the stem cell graft. V is TRBV11-2 and J is TRBJ2-3, with D unresolved. CDR3 amino acids: CASSLFDTQYF. In DNA form, the CDR3 reads TGTGCCAGCAGCTTATTCGATACGCAGTATTTT.